Presented here are 26 T cell receptor beta chains from one specimen sequenced in a study of control samples from healthy donors and cancer patients. Sequenced by immunoSEQ multiplex PCR; TCRdb stores in-frame clones only, minus some. The sample yields 120,000 to 150,000 clones, 85% to 95% seen once. The sample taken for sequencing was blood. Source of these receptors: a man aged 40-55 years in good health.

This clone was seen more than once but under ten times. The chain combines TRBV14 with TRBJ2-7; TRBD1 agrees at 9 bases. The V gene's germline CDR1 is SGHDN and CDR2 FVKESK. Unmatched junction bases numbered 5, after V lost 1 base and J lost 7 bases. CDR3 length equals 14 residues. CDR3 amino acids: CASSQAQGAGEQYF. The CDR3 region has the DNA TGTGCCAGCAGCCAAGCACAGGGGGCGGGGGAGCAGTACTTC.

The V call is TRBV5-5, the J call TRBJ1-1; D remains ambiguous. Trimming shortened V by 4 bases and J by 5 bases, and 15 bases separated the two germline ends. The germline gives CDR1 SGHKS, CDR2 YYEKEE (reference sequence). There are 14 residues in the CDR3. The CDR3: CASSPQRIRTEAFF. The CDR3 DNA sequence: TGTGCCAGCAGCCCTCAGCGAATACGGACTGAAGCTTTCTTT.

V is TRBV6-1 and J is TRBJ1-1, with D unresolved. CDR3 length equals 13 residues. With 2 bases removed from V and 8 bases from J, the gap between germline ends came to 12 bases. Per germline, CDR1 MNHNS and CDR2 SASEGT. CDR3 amino acids: CASSELGGNEAFF. For the CDR3, the DNA is TGTGCCAGCAGTGAACTTGGAGGGAACGAAGCTTTCTTT.

This clone appeared a few times. The chain is built from TRBV12-3 or TRBV12-4 and TRBJ2-2; TRBD2 aligns across 11 bases. The length of the CDR3 is 13 residues. After removal of 9 bases from V and 4 bases from J, the junction contained 1 base not matched to a gene. The chain's CDR3 is CASSGGATGELFF. Written as DNA, the CDR3 is TGTGCCAGTAGCGGGGGGGCCACCGGGGAGCTGTTTTTT.

This clone was counted once. V gene TRBV3-1 (or the pseudogene TRBV3-2) combines with J gene TRBJ1-3; D unclear. The germline V and J ends were trimmed by 1 base and 1 base, with 11 bases remaining between them. There are 16 residues in the CDR3. From germline, CDR1 is LGHDT and CDR2 YNNKEL (reference sequence). The CDR3 loop reads CASSQGGGRSGNTIYF. In DNA form, the CDR3 reads TGTGCCAGCAGCCAAGGGGGTGGTAGGTCTGGAAACACCATATATTTT.

The chain links TRBV25-1 to TRBJ1-1; TRBD1 might be the D (5 bases). CDR1 MGHDK and CDR2 SYGVNS come from the germline V gene. The germline V and J ends were trimmed by 2 bases and 0 bases, with 13 bases remaining between them. The CDR3 loop spans 16 amino acids. The DNA of the CDR3 is TGTGCCAGCAGTGAAGGCGGGAAGGGGTTGAACACTGAAGCTTTCTTT. Amino acids: CASSEGGKGLNTEAFF. The full variable domain, with the rest looked up from reference TRBV25-1 and TRBJ1-1, is EADIYQTPRYLVIGTGKKITLECSQTMGHDKMYWYQQDPGMELHLIHYSYGVNSTEKGDLSSESTVSRIRTEHFPLTLESARPSHTSQYLCASSEGGKGLNTEAFFGQGTRLTVV.

This sequence joins TRBV10-3 and TRBJ1-1; TRBD1 is a possible D gene (6 bases). Trimming removed 11 bases from V and 5 bases from J, with 18 bases in between. CDR3 length: 13 residues. Germline-derived CDR1 and CDR2 are ENHRY and SYGVKD. The CDR3 DNA sequence: TGTGCCTCACTGGGGGGGCGCGGGACTGAAGCTTTCTTT. This translates into CASLGGRGTEAFF.

V is TRBV10-3 and J is TRBJ2-7; D is unresolved. This CDR3 has 14 amino acids. CDR1 and CDR2 from the germline V gene are ENHRY and SYGVKD. Trimming left V 4 bases short and J 0 bases short, with 10 bases between. In DNA, the CDR3 is TGTGCCATCAGTGTCGGGCACCTCTCCTACGAGCAGTACTTC. Residues: CAISVGHLSYEQYF.

This chain joins TRBV3-1 (or the pseudogene TRBV3-2) and TRBJ1-2, with TRBD1 as a possible D gene (5 bases). Trimming left V 5 bases short and J 3 bases short, with 10 bases between. Germline V gives CDR1 LGHDT, CDR2 YNNKEL (reference sequence). This CDR3 spans 13 amino acids. The CDR3 is CASSVREYYGYTF. Written as DNA, the CDR3 is TGTGCCAGCAGCGTCAGGGAATACTATGGCTACACCTTC.

The chain couples TRBV5-6 to TRBJ2-7; a weak D match, TRBD1 (6 bases). The CDR3 length is 15 residues. V lost 0 bases and J lost 1, with 11 bases in between. Germline CDR1 reads SGHDT; CDR2 reads YYEEEE. The CDR3 DNA follows: TGTGCCAGCAGCTTGGCGGCCAGGGGTTCCTACGAGCAGTACTTC. Translated, it gives CASSLAARGSYEQYF.

The rearrangement links TRBV9 to TRBJ2-2; 11 positions match TRBD2. Germline V gene lookup returns CDR1 SGDLS and CDR2 YYNGEE. The CDR3 spans 15 residues. After removal of 4 bases from V and 7 bases from J, the junction contained 6 bases not matched to a gene. CDR3 sequence (DNA): TGTGCCAGCAGCTTCACTAGCGGGAGAAGCGGGGAGCTGTTTTTT. Translating gives CASSFTSGRSGELFF.

V gene TRBV10-3 combines with J gene TRBJ2-3; 15 bases are a match to TRBD2. The V gene end was trimmed by 7 bases and the J gene end by 6 bases; junction bases not matched to a gene: 17. CDR3 length: 19 residues. Germline V lookup: CDR1 ENHRY, CDR2 SYGVKD. CDR3 sequence reads: CAIKSGTSGGLFGVDTQYF. DNA of the CDR3: TGTGCCATCAAATCCGGGACTAGCGGGGGGTTGTTCGGGGTTGATACGCAGTATTTT.

On this clone itself: The same CDR3 arises from other DNA sequences in this sample as well. The chain recombines TRBV15 with TRBJ1-5; the match to TRBD1 covers 7 bases. Germline CDR1 reads LNHNV; CDR2 reads YYDKDF (reference sequence). The CDR3 sequence is 15 residues long. V shed 0 bases and J 4 bases; nucleotides not matched to a gene: 3. Written as DNA, the CDR3 is TGTGCCACCAGCAGAGATCCAGGGGGAAATCAGCCCCAGCATTTT. Protein sequence: CATSRDPGGNQPQHF.

The gene calls are TRBV5-4 and TRBJ2-1; TRBD2 matches at 10 bases. V shed 0 bases and J 9 bases; nucleotides not matched to a gene: 12. Looked up from germline, CDR1 is SGHNT and CDR2 is YYREEE (reference sequence). The length of the CDR3 is 17 residues. In DNA, the CDR3 is TGTGCCAGCAGCTTGGCCGGGGCTAGCGGGAGCCCGAGTGAGCAGTTCTTC. Translated: CASSLAGASGSPSEQFF.

The V call is TRBV7-6, the J call TRBJ2-7; 7 bases map to TRBD1. V lost 3 bases and J lost 5; bases outside the gene matches: 10. The CDR3 is 15 residues long. CDR1 is SGHVS, CDR2 FNYEAQ, per germline. CDR3 amino acids: CASSLPGQRRDEQYF. In DNA, the CDR3 is TGTGCCAGCAGCTTGCCGGGACAGCGAAGGGACGAGCAGTACTTC.

A single count supports this clone. The chain employs TRBV7-9 and TRBJ2-1, with 7 nucleotides matching TRBD2. The germline V gene encodes CDR1 SEHNR and CDR2 FQNEAQ (reference sequence). V lost 3 bases and J lost 1; bases outside the gene matches: 12. CDR3 length equals 18 residues. The CDR3 is CASSFLTGLAVSYNEQFF. For the CDR3, the DNA is TGTGCCAGCAGCTTTTTGACGGGGCTAGCGGTTTCCTACAATGAGCAGTTCTTC.

This chain uses TRBV27 with TRBJ2-1, with TRBD2 identical over 9 bases. V shed 6 bases, J shed 0 bases, and the junction held 3 bases outside the gene matches. This CDR3 is built from 15 residues. Germline lookup yields CDR1 MNHEY and CDR2 SMNVEV (reference sequence). The CDR3 reads CASSRSGSSYNEQFF. The CDR3, as DNA: TGTGCCAGCAGCCGTAGCGGGAGCTCCTACAATGAGCAGTTCTTC.

The CDR3 DNA is TGTGCCAGCAGTGACGGAGGTTACTATGGCTACACCTTC. Translation: CASSDGGYYGYTF. The chain employs TRBV6-1 and TRBJ1-2; D gene ambiguous. V was clipped by 3 bases and J by 3 bases, with 8 bases between them. Germline CDR1 is MNHNS and CDR2 is SASEGT. This CDR3 contains 13 residues.

The V and J genes are TRBV24-1 and TRBJ1-5; TRBD1 aligns across 8 bases. Germline V gene data show CDR1 as KGHDR and CDR2 as SFDVKD. This CDR3 is built from 15 residues. V lost 7 bases to trimming and J lost 5 bases; unmatched junction nucleotides: 9. The CDR3, as DNA: TGTGCCACCAGCCCCGGACAGGGAGGGTATCAGCCCCAGCATTTT. Protein sequence: CATSPGQGGYQPQHF.

This chain joins TRBV15 and TRBJ2-3; TRBD2 matches at 11 bases. The germline V gene encodes CDR1 LNHNV and CDR2 YYDKDF (reference sequence). This CDR3 region has 15 residues. With V trimmed by 0 bases and J by 7 bases, 3 bases remained unmatched. The CDR3 is CATSRDSGGANTQYF. In nucleotides, the CDR3 is TGTGCCACCAGCAGAGATAGCGGGGGGGCGAATACGCAGTATTTT.

V and J are TRBV4-3 and TRBJ2-3; D gene unclear. The germline gives CDR1 LGHNA, CDR2 YSLEER. CDR3 length equals 13 residues. The V gene lost 2 bases and the J gene lost 5 bases, with 8 bases spanning the gap. CDR3 sequence reads: CASSQSPGDTQYF. CDR3 DNA: TGCGCCAGCAGCCAATCTCCGGGAGATACGCAGTATTTT.

For the CDR3, the DNA is TGTGCCAGCAGGATGATACGGACTAGCGTGCAGTTCTTC. Amino acid sequence: CASRMIRTSVQFF. The chain is built from TRBV12-3 or TRBV12-4 and TRBJ2-1, with 9 bases matching TRBD2. The trim removed 6 bases at V and 12 bases at J, leaving 9 bases unmatched. This CDR3 has 13 residues.

The table lists this clone with a few counts. DNA of the CDR3: TGCGCCAGCAGCTTTGCAGGGGACGCTTTCTTT. Protein: CASSFAGDAFF. The chain employs TRBV5-1 and TRBJ1-1; tentative D call: TRBD1 (6 bases). The germline V and J ends were trimmed by 2 bases and 11 bases, with 10 bases remaining between them. Germline CDR1 reads SGHRS; CDR2 reads YFSETQ. The CDR3 runs to 11 residues.

This clone appeared once. The chain links TRBV4-1 to TRBJ1-3, with D maybe TRBD1 (5 bases). Between the trimmed V and J ends, which lost 4 bases and 0 bases, there was a span of 16 bases. CDR3 size: 17 residues. Germline CDR1 MGHRA, CDR2 YSYEKL. The CDR3 nucleotides are TGCGCCAGCAGCCTAACCGGGACCGTAGACTCTGGAAACACCATATATTTT. The encoded protein is CASSLTGTVDSGNTIYF.

The V and J genes are TRBV6-5 and TRBJ1-6, with a tentative D call TRBD1 (5 bases). This CDR3 has 15 residues. Trimming took 0 bases from V and 6 from J, leaving 9 bases between them. Germline V gene data show CDR1 as MNHEY and CDR2 as SVGAGI. The CDR3 protein is CASSYSGRVNSPLHF. In DNA form, the CDR3 reads TGTGCCAGCAGTTACTCGGGCAGGGTTAATTCACCCCTCCACTTT.

J is TRBJ1-1 and V is TRBV7-9; D is unresolved. The CDR3 has 13 residues. Germline V lookup: CDR1 SEHNR, CDR2 FQNEAQ (reference sequence). V lost 4 bases and J 1 base, leaving 7 bases between the germline ends. CDR3 sequence (DNA): TGTGCCAGCAGCTCTCCCACGAACACTGAAGCTTTCTTT. Amino acids: CASSSPTNTEAFF.